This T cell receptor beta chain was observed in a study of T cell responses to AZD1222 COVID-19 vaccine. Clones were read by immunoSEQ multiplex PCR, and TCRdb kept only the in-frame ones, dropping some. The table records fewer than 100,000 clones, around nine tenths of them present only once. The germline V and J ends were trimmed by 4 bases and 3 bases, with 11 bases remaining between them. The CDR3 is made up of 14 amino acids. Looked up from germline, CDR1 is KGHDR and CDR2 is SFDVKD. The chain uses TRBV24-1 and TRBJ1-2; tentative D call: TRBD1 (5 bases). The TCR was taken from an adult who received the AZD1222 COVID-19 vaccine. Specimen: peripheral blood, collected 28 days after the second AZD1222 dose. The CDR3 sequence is CATSDLTGDYGYTF. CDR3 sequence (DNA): TGTGCCACCAGTGACCTAACAGGAGACTATGGCTACACCTTC.